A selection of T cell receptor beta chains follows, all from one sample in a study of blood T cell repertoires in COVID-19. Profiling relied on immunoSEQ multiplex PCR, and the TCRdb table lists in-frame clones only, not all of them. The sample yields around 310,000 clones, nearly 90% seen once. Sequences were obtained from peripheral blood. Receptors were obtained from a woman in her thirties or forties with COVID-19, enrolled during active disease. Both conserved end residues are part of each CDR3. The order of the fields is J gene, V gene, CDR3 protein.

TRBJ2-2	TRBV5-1	CASSPGANGELFF
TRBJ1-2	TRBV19	CASSSWDRDGYTF
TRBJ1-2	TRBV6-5	CATRDIGYTF
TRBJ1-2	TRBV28	CASTDSTYGYTF
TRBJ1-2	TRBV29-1	CSVDVDRKNYGYTF
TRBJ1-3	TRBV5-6	CASSSVRQDSGNTIYF
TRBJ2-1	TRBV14	CASRPRQVLNNEQFF
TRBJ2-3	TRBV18	CASSPLFQGRRDTQYF
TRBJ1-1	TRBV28	CASSSQGQNTEAFF
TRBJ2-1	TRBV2	CASTRDSYNEQFF
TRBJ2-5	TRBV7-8	CASSPQGMGETQYF
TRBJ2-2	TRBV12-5	CASVTSGTNTGELFF
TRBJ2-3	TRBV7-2	CASSLGGTGTDTQYF
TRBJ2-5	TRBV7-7	CASSWTIGSPATQYF
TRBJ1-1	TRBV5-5	CASGATVPGTEAFF
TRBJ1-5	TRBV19	CASSPLGTPSNQPQHF
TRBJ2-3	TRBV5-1	CASSAGLTGTGTQYF
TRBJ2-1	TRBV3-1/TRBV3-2	CASSQDGAGGRYNEQFF
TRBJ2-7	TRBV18	CASSLIITGNTYEQYF
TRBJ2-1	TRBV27	CASSPGQGLGNEQFF
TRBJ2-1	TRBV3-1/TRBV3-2	CASSQAFTGNNEQFF
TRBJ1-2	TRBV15	CATSRELGQGIGGYTF
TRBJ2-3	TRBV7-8	CASTLTGDTQYF
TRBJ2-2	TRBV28	CASRGWGTPNTGELFF
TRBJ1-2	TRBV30	CAWGTGYGYTF
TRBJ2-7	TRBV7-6	CASSLEIGREQYF